This TCR beta chain is drawn from a study of a mutant IDH1 vaccine in newly diagnosed glioma. Turning to the study itself: With temozolomide cycles, or 4-6 weeks after radiotherapy alone, vaccination was started. The treated group averaged 40.4 years old and was roughly 62% male, about 40% female.

This clone occurred a few times. Antigen unknown. Looked up from germline, CDR1 is SGHVS and CDR2 is FNYEAQ. The CDR3 consists of 16 residues. Unmatched junction bases numbered 10, after V lost 4 bases and J lost 1 base. Time point denoted: week 11, during vaccination. Vaccination used 300 ug of mutant IDH1 20-mer peptide per dose, with topical imiquimod. TCRdb's copy holds only in-frame clones and misses some; the assay was immunoSEQ multiplex PCR. Among roughly 120,000 clones, about 80% were seen once, and the ten largest hold 4.5% to 6%. V gene TRBV7-6 combines with J gene TRBJ2-7; 7 bases agree with TRBD1. The sample in question was PBMCs, obtained from a glioma patient whose treatment included an IDH1 peptide vaccine. The receptor's source is a man aged 40-49 years with glioma. The CDR3 nucleotides are TGTGCCAGCAGCTCCCAGGGGGACAGTTTATCCTACGAGCAGTACTTC. Its protein is CASSSQGDSLSYEQYF.